Shown below are 9 T cell receptor beta chains from a single sample sequenced in a study of regulatory T cells in long-lasting Graves disease. Time point here: newly diagnosed GD, antithyroid drugs for less than 3 months. The authors made the TCR library using RNA they extracted from PBMCs. According to the study, TCR beta libraries were built with iRepertoire HTBI primers and CDR3-region Arm-PCR. TCRdb reprocessed the multiplex PCR reads via MiXCR and lists one record per CDR3 protein. The table includes approximately 540,000 distinct CDR3 sequences, around 11% detected once. These data were likewise used in another study, on T cells in Graves' hyperthyroidism and ophthalmopathy.

Sequenced material: peripheral blood mononuclear cells (PBMCs), taken at new diagnosis, from a patient treated with antithyroid drugs. The receptors derive from a woman younger than 45 with Graves disease.

In regard to this clonotype: A much larger clone lies a single base off, so this may be a read error. The chain couples TRBV6-1 to TRBJ1-2; 7 bases agree with TRBD1. Germline CDR1 MNHNS, CDR2 SASEGT. This CDR3 spans 13 amino acids. The ends lost 6 bases at V and 4 bases at J; junction bases unmatched: 5. CDR3 loop: CASSSDRSYGYTF. For the CDR3, the DNA is TGTGCCAGCAGCTCGGACAGGTCCTATGGCTACACCTTC.

This clonotype was seen repeatedly, ten times or more. The V gene is TRBV28, the J gene TRBJ2-2; weak D call: TRBD1 (5 bases). CDR3 length: 14 residues. From germline, CDR1 is MDHEN and CDR2 SYDVKM. Trimming stripped 10 bases from V and 1 base from J, with 13 bases between. CDR3 loop: CAIQTDMNTGELFF. The CDR3 nucleotides are TGTGCCATACAGACAGATATGAACACCGGGGAGCTGTTTTTT.

V gene TRBV2 combines with J gene TRBJ1-4, with D uncertain. CDR1 and CDR2 from the germline V gene are SNHLY and FYNNEI. The CDR3 covers 14 residues. Trimming stripped 8 bases from V and 1 base from J, with 11 bases between. The CDR3 is CASGGSRTNEKLFF. The DNA of the CDR3 is TGTGCCAGCGGAGGGTCGAGAACTAATGAAAAACTGTTTTTT.

This clonotype occurred many times. The chain links TRBV9 to TRBJ1-4; 8 bases are shared with TRBD1. Trimming removed 0 bases from V and 8 bases from J; junction bases left unmatched: 6. Germline CDR1 and CDR2: SGDLS and YYNGEE. The CDR3 contains 15 residues. In nucleotides, the CDR3 is TGTGCCAGCAGCGTAGCTCAGGGGGCCGGCGAAAAACTGTTTTTT. Translation gives CASSVAQGAGEKLFF.

This clonotype was picked up many times. The chain recombines TRBV11-2 with TRBJ2-7, with unresolved D. The CDR3 has 15 residues. Germline V CDR1 and CDR2: SGHAT, FQNNGV. V was cut by 2 bases and J by 0 bases, with 11 bases left in between. CDR3 in DNA: TGTGCCAGCAGCTTATTCACGGGCCCCTCCTACGAGCAGTACTTC. Translating it yields CASSLFTGPSYEQYF.

In its sample, this clonotype was seen many times. The chain couples TRBV6-1 to TRBJ2-1, with TRBD2 matching 8 bases. J lost 10 bases, V lost 2 bases, and 10 bases had no gene match. The CDR3 runs to 15 residues. CDR1 is MNHNS, CDR2 SASEGT, per germline. CDR3 nucleotides: TGTGCCAGCAGTGAACTGGCGGGAGGCCCGCCGGAGCAGTTCTTC. It encodes CASSELAGGPPEQFF.

This clonotype was observed at least ten times. The V and J genes are TRBV15 and TRBJ1-1, with a tentative D call TRBD1 (6 bases). V lost 3 bases and J 4 bases, leaving 18 bases between the germline ends. Looked up from germline, CDR1 is LNHNV and CDR2 is YYDKDF (reference sequence). This CDR3 has 16 amino acids. CDR3 loop: CATSREGGNRGTEAFF. CDR3 DNA sequence: TGTGCCACCAGCAGGGAGGGGGGGAACCGGGGCACTGAAGCTTTCTTT.

In this sample, this clonotype turned up once. The chain has TRBV10-3 and TRBJ2-4; 12 bases fit TRBD2. This CDR3 has 17 residues. Unmatched junction bases numbered 10, after V lost 7 bases and J lost 3 bases. Per the germline V gene, CDR1 is ENHRY and CDR2 is SYGVKD. CDR3 protein: CAIKEGLAGGFKNIQYF. CDR3 coding DNA: TGTGCCATCAAGGAGGGTCTAGCGGGAGGGTTCAAAAACATTCAGTACTTC.

This clonotype has just one count. The gene calls are TRBV11-2 and TRBJ2-7, with 15 bases aligning to TRBD2. Trimming at V came to 5 bases and at J to 5 bases, leaving 4 bases not matched to a gene. The CDR3 covers 15 residues. In germline, CDR1 is SGHAT, CDR2 FQNNGV. CDR3 DNA: TGTGCCAGCAGCCCGGGACTAGCGGGAGGTGACGAGCAGTACTTC. Its protein product is CASSPGLAGGDEQYF.